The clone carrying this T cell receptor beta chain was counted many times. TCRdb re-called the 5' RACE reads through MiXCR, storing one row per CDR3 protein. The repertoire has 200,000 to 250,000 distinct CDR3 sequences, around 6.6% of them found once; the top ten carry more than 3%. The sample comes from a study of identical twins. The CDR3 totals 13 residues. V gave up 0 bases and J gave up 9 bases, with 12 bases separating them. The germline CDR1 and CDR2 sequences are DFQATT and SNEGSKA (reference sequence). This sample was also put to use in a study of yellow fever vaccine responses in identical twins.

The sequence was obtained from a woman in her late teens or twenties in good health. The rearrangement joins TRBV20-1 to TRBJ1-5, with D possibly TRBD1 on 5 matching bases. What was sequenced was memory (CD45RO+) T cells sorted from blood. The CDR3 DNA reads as TGCAGTGCTAGAGATGGGACCCTTGGGCCCCAGCATTTT. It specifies CSARDGTLGPQHF.